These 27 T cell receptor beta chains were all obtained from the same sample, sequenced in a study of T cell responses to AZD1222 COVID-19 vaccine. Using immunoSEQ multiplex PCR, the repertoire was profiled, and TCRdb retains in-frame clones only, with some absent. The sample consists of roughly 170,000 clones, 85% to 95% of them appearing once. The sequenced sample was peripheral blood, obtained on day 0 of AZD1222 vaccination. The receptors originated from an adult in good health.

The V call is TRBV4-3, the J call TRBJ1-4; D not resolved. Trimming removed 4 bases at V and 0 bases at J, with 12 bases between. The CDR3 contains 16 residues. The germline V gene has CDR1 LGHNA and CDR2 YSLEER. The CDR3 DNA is TGCGCCAGCAGCCCCACATGGGCAGCAACTAATGAAAAACTGTTTTTT. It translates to CASSPTWAATNEKLFF.

The CDR3 DNA sequence: TGCGCCAGCAGCCCGGGGGACAAGGGGGCCGAGCAGTACTTC. This gives the protein CASSPGDKGAEQYF. The chain has TRBV5-1 and TRBJ2-7; D may be TRBD1 (7 bases). Germline V lookup: CDR1 SGHRS, CDR2 YFSETQ. The ends were cut back, 4 bases at V and 6 bases at J, with 17 bases in the middle. The CDR3 contains 14 residues.

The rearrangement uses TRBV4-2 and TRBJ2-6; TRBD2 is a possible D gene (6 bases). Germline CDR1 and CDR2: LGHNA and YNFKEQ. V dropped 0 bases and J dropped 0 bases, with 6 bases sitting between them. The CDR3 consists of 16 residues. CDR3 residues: CASSQEGGSGANVLTF. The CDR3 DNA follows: TGTGCCAGCAGCCAAGAGGGGGGCTCTGGGGCCAACGTCCTGACTTTC.

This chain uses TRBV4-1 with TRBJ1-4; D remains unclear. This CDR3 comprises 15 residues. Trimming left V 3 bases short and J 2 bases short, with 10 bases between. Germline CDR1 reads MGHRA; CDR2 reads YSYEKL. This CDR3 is CASSHVGSTNEKLFF. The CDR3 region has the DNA TGCGCCAGCAGCCACGTGGGGTCGACTAATGAAAAACTGTTTTTT.

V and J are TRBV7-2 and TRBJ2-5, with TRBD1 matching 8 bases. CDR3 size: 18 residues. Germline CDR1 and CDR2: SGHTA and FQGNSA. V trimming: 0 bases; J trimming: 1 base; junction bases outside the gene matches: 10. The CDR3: CASSLAPRTGLIQETQYF. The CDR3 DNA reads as TGTGCCAGCAGCTTAGCCCCGAGGACAGGGCTTATCCAAGAGACCCAGTACTTC.

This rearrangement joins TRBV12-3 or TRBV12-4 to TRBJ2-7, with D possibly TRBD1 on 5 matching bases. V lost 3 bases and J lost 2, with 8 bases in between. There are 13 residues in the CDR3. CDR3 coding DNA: TGTGCCAGCAGTTTGGGGCAGACCTACGAGCAGTACTTC. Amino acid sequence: CASSLGQTYEQYF.

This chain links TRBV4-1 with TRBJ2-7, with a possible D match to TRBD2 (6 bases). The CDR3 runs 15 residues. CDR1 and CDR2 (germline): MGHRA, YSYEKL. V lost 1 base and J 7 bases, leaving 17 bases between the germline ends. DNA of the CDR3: TGCGCCAGCAGCCAAGTTTGGGGAGCCGCGGGGGAGCAGTACTTC. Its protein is CASSQVWGAAGEQYF.

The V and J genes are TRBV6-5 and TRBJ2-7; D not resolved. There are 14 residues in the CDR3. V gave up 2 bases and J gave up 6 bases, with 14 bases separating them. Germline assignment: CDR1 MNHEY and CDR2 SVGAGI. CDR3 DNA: TGTGCCAGCAGTTACGTGGGCCTCCAAAGCGAGCAGTACTTC. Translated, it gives CASSYVGLQSEQYF.

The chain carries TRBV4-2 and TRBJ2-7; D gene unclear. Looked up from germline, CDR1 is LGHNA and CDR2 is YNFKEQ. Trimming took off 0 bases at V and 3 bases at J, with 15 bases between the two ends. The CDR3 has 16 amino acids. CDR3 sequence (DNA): TGTGCCAGCAGCCAAGATCTGGGAAAGGGTCACTACGAGCAGTACTTC. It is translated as CASSQDLGKGHYEQYF.

CDR3 bases: TGTGCCATCAGTGACTCCGGGACTGAAGCTTTCTTT. It translates to CAISDSGTEAFF. The V call is TRBV10-3, the J call TRBJ1-1, with no clear D. Deletions cut 3 bases from V and 5 bases from J, with 7 bases between. Germline CDR1 and CDR2: ENHRY and SYGVKD. CDR3 size: 12 residues.

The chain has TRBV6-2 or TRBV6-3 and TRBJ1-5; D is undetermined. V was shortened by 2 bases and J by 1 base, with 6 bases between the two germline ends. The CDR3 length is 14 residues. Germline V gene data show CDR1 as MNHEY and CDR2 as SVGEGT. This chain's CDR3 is CASSYVQSNQPQHF. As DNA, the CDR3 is TGTGCCAGCAGTTACGTTCAGAGCAATCAGCCCCAGCATTTT.

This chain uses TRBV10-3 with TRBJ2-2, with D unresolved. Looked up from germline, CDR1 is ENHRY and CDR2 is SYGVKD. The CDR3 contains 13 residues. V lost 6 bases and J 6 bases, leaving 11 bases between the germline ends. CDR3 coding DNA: TGTGCCATCAGCGGAGACATGCCCGGGGAGCTGTTTTTT. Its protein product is CAISGDMPGELFF.

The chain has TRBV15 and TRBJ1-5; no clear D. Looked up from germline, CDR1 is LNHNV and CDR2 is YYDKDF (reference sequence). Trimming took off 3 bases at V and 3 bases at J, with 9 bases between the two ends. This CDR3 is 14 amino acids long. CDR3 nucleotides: TGTGCCACCAGCAGGGAAACACTCAATCAGCCCCAGCATTTT. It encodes CATSRETLNQPQHF.

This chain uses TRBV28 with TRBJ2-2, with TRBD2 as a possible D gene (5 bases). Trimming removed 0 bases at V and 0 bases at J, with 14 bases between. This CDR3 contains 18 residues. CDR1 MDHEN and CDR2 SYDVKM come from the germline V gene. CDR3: CASSLWSGGPSNTGELFF. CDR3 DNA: TGTGCCAGCAGTTTATGGTCAGGCGGGCCATCGAACACCGGGGAGCTGTTTTTT.

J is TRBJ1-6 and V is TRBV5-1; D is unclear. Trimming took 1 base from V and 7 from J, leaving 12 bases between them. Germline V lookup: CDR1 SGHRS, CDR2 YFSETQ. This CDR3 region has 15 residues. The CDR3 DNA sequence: TGCGCCAGCAGCTTGATGGACGGATCGAATTCACCCCTCCACTTT. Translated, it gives CASSLMDGSNSPLHF.

This CDR3 is CASRRGIDNSPLHF. The CDR3 coding sequence is TGTGCCAGCAGGCGGGGAATAGATAATTCACCCCTCCACTTT. The J gene is TRBJ1-6, the V gene TRBV19, with no clear D. There are 14 residues in the CDR3. V lost 9 bases and J 5 bases, leaving 14 bases between the germline ends. The germline CDR1 and CDR2 sequences are LNHDA and SQIVND (reference sequence).

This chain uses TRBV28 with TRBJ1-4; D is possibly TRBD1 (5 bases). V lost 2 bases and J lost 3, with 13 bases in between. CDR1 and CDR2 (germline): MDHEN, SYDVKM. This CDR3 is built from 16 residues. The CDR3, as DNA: TGTGCCAGCAGTTTACCTGGGGCAGGGTCTAATGAAAAACTGTTTTTT. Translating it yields CASSLPGAGSNEKLFF.

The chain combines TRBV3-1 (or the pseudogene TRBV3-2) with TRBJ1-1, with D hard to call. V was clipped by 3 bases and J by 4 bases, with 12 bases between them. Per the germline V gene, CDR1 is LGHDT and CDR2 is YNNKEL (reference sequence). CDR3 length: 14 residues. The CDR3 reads CASSHLTEGTEAFF. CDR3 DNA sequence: TGTGCCAGCAGCCACCTGACCGAGGGCACTGAAGCTTTCTTT.

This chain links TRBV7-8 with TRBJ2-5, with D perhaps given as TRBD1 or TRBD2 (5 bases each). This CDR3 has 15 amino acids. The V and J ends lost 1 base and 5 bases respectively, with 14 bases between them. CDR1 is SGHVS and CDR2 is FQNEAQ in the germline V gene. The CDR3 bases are TGTGCCAGCAGCTTAGACGAGGGGCGCGGGGAGACCCAGTACTTC. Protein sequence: CASSLDEGRGETQYF.

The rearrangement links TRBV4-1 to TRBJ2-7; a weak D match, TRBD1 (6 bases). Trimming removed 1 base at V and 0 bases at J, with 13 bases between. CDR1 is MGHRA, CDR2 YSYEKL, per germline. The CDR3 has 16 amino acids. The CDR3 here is CASSQASVGGSYEQYF. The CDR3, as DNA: TGCGCCAGCAGCCAAGCATCAGTAGGGGGCTCCTACGAGCAGTACTTC.

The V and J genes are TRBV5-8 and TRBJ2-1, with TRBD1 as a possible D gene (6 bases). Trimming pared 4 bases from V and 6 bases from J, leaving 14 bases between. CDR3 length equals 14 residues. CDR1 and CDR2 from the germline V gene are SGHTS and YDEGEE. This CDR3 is CASSDYRTANEQFF. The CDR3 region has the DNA TGTGCCAGCAGCGATTATCGGACAGCCAATGAGCAGTTCTTC.

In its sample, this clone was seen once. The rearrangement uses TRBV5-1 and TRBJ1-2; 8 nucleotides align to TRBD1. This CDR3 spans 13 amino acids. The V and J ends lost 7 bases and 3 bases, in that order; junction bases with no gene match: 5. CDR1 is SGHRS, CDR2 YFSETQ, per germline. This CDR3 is CASGEQGDYGYTF. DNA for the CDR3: TGCGCCAGCGGAGAACAGGGGGACTATGGCTACACCTTC.

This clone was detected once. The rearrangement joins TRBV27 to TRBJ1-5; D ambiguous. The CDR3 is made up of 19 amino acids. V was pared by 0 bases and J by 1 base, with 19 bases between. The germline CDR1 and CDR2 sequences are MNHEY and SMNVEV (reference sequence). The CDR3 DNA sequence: TGTGCCAGCAGTTTATCGAGTCCGGGATGGGCAGCGAGCAATCAGCCCCAGCATTTT. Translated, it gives CASSLSSPGWAASNQPQHF.

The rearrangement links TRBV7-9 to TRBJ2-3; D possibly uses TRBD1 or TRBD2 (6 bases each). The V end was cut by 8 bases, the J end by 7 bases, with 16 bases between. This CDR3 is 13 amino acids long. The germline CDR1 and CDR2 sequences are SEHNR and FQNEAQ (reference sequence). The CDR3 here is CASARPGAHTQYF. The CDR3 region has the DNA TGTGCCAGCGCCCGCCCGGGGGCACATACGCAGTATTTT.

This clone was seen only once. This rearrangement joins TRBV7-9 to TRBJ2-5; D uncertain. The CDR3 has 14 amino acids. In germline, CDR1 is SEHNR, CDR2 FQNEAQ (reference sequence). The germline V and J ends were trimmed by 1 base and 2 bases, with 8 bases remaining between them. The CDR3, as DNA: TGTGCCAGCAGCTTAGGGAGTAATCAAGAGACCCAGTACTTC. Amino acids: CASSLGSNQETQYF.

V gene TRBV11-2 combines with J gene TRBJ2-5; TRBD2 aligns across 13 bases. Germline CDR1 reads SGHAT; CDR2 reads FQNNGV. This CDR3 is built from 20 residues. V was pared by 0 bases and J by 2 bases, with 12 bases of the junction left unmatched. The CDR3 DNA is TGTGCCAGCAGCTTAGACCATAGTCACCTGACTAGCGGGGGGCAAGAGACCCAGTACTTC. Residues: CASSLDHSHLTSGGQETQYF.

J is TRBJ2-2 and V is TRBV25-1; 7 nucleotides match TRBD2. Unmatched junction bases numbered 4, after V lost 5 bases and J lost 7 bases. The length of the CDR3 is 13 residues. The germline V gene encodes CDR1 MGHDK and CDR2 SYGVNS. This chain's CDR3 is CASSSWDYGELFF. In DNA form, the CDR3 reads TGTGCCAGCAGTTCTTGGGACTACGGGGAGCTGTTTTTT. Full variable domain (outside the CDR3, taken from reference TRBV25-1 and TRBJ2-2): EADIYQTPRYLVIGTGKKITLECSQTMGHDKMYWYQQDPGMELHLIHYSYGVNSTEKGDLSSESTVSRIRTEHFPLTLESARPSHTSQYLCASSSWDYGELFFGEGSRLTVL.